This T cell receptor (beta chain) was captured in a study of T cells in Graves' hyperthyroidism and ophthalmopathy. The V end lost 5 bases, the J end lost 5 bases, and 17 bases lay between the germline ends. Looked up from germline, CDR1 is SEHNR and CDR2 is FQNEAQ (reference sequence). The length of the CDR3 is 15 residues. Stable disease denoted Graves' hyperthyroidism without ophthalmopathy progression within 18 months. With a duration under 2 months, the hyperthyroidism was newly diagnosed in patients aged 18 to 65. Uncontrolled infection, other autoimmune disease, pregnancy or lactation disqualified patients from enrolment. TCR beta CDR3 regions were amplified from RNA transcripts. HTBI primers were used for first-round RT-PCR of the TCR CDR3. A single record per CDR3 protein comes from TCRdb applying MiXCR to the multiplex PCR reads. The table has approximately 210,000 distinct CDR3 sequences, under 20% seen once; the top ten hold around 50%.

This clonotype appeared many times. The source is a man aged 45-65 years with Graves' hyperthyroidism. Sample: blood. This chain connects TRBV7-9 to TRBJ2-3, with D maybe TRBD2 (5 bases). The CDR3 reads CASSARGHAGDTQYF. CDR3 DNA sequence: TGTGCCAGCAGCGCCCGGGGTCACGCGGGAGATACGCAGTATTTT.